These 4 T cell receptor beta chains share one sample of origin, sequenced in a study of human T cells and chemical hapten exposure. MiXCR, applied by TCRdb to the RACE reads, yields one record per CDR3 protein. The profile shows roughly 100,000 distinct CDR3 sequences, about 12% of them singletons. The time point was: pre-sensitization, week 0. Noted treatment: therapeutic diphenylcyclopropenone sensitization with weekly scalp DPC. Source: whole blood, taken in connection with sensitization to the hapten diphenylcyclopropenone (DPC). All receptors derive from a woman in her forties or fifties with alopecia areata. Some clones in this sample may be carry-over from other donors' samples.

In regard to this clonotype: The junction and the germline gene differ at one end; a read error may be behind it. The chain has TRBV7-2 and TRBJ1-3; D is possibly TRBD1 (5 bases). Germline values: CDR1 SGHTA, CDR2 FQGNSA. The CDR3 spans 16 residues. CDR3: CVSSLTVRGRGNTIYF. CDR3 sequence (DNA): TGTGTCAGCAGCCTGACGGTGAGGGGTCGTGGAAACACCATATATTTT.

This sequence joins TRBV5-1 and TRBJ2-1; D possibly uses TRBD1 or TRBD2 (5 bases each). Germline V gene sequence: CDR1 SGHRS, CDR2 YFSETQ. Trimming left V 4 bases short and J 2 bases short, with 16 bases between. The length of the CDR3 is 16 residues. The CDR3 sequence is CASSPGTQATYNEQFF. The DNA of the CDR3 is TGCGCCAGCAGCCCTGGGACGCAGGCAACCTACAATGAGCAGTTCTTC.

This clonotype was seen a handful of times. The gene calls are TRBV18 and TRBJ1-1; possible D gene TRBD1, 5 bases. Trimming took 1 base from V and 1 from J, leaving 16 bases between them. Germline V lookup: CDR1 KGHSH, CDR2 LQKENI. CDR3 length equals 17 residues. This CDR3 is CASSPLPREVWNTEAFF. The CDR3 DNA follows: TGTGCCAGCTCACCACTTCCCAGGGAGGTTTGGAACACTGAAGCTTTCTTT.

The chain links TRBV4-3 to TRBJ2-7; D gene uncertain. Deletions cut 1 base from V and 5 bases from J, with 9 bases between. CDR1 and CDR2 (germline): LGHNA, YSLEER. The CDR3 has 13 amino acids. CDR3 coding DNA: TGCGCCAGCAGCCAAGCCGACCGCCACGAGCAGTACTTC. Residues: CASSQADRHEQYF.